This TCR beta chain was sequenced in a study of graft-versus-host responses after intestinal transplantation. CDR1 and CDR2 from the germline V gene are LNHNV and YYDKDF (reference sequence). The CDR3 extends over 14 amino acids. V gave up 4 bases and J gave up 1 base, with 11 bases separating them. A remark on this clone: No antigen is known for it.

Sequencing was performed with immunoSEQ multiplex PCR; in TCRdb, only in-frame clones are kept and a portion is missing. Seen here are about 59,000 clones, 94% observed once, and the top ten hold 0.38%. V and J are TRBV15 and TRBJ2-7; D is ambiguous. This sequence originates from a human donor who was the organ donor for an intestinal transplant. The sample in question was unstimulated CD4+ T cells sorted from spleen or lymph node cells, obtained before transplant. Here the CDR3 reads CATSTNQPSYEQYF. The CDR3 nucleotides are TGTGCCACCAGCACCAACCAGCCATCCTACGAGCAGTACTTC.